This T cell receptor beta chain was sequenced during a study of blood T cell repertoires in COVID-19 (dated by TCRdb to between 2020 and 2021). In terms of the full investigation: Samples covering the acute and convalescent phases of COVID-19 were provided by collaborators in the United States, Italy and Spain. Where available, HLA class I and class II types were obtained from metadata supplied by the sample provider rather than from assay-based typing. The material from the prospective study consisted of cDNA or gDNA derived from T cells, B-cell-depleted T cells, or PBMCs. The repertoires were made available in a free public database intended to serve as a resource for research on the immune response to SARS-CoV-2. Nearly every sample came with metadata listing a de-identified subject ID, COVID-19 status, age in years and sex. The dataset comprised deeply sampled blood TCRbeta repertoires from subjects exposed to, actively infected with, or recovered from COVID-19. The samples were drawn from two sources: the first 160 participants of the ongoing ImmuneRACE study, and 1,200 or so subjects contributed by 6 global collaborators.

The immunoSEQ Assay, a bias-controlled multiplex PCR, was used to amplify TCRbeta CDR3 regions from genomic DNA. Turning to the authors' computational methods: The number of nucleated cells in each sample was estimated from the amplification of reference gene primers within the assay. To quantify the absolute abundance of each unique TCRbeta CDR3 rearrangement, sequence reads were collapsed and filtered. For each sample, productive Simpson clonality was calculated by taking the square root of Simpson's diversity index across productive rearrangements. The table comes from immuneACCESS by way of TCRdb, which keeps in-frame sequences with V and J called. Part of the clones is missing from these tables; in studies checked, under half for an unresolved V gene and the rest for unknown reasons. That table furnishes V, J and clone size, whereas the DNA furnished D and trimming. The sample includes about half a million clones, with approximately 90% observed a single time. The top ten hold approximately 8.3% of the sample.

The full study reports these points: The quantity of clinical and demographic metadata differed by source and by participant and was supplied without curation.

Concerning this clone itself: Its antigen is unknown. The sample holds no much larger clone one base away, and base qualities are not on file.

The junction carries 17 bases between V and J, which are trimmed by 2 bases and 6 bases respectively. From the cysteine through the phenylalanine, the CDR3 covers 16 amino acids. The only DNA kept is the CDR3, 48 bases in frame from the first base. The CDR1 and CDR2 encoded by the germline V gene are SGHAT and FQNNGV. Participants in the prospective study were enrolled through a virtual design, were aged roughly 18 to 100 years, and lived in roughly 25 United States geographic areas. In the prospective study, participants were assigned to cohorts based on the clinical history participants reported in a screening survey and a study questionnaire. Recovered participants in ImmuneRACE Cohort 3 were defined by two consecutive negative NP/OP PCR tests, clearance by a healthcare professional, or resolution of symptoms. Mobile phlebotomists in the prospective study collected whole blood, serum and a nasopharyngeal or oropharyngeal swab from every participant. Participants in the prospective study had the option to provide additional blood draws and questionnaires over an approximately 2-month period. Before DNA extraction, blood samples from the prospective study were shipped at room temperature or frozen.

Input material: PBMCs or T cells enriched from blood (not recorded which). The TCR sequence derives from a woman in her fifties or sixties who had recovered from COVID-19. The chain was built from TRBV11-2 and TRBJ2-1; the D gene is possibly TRBD2, with 7 bases matching. CDR3 reads: CASSLRFRGALNEQFF. Here is the DNA: TGTGCCAGCAGCTTACGATTCCGGGGGGCCCTCAATGAGCAGTTCTTC.